The 7 T cell receptor beta chains below all came from one sample that was sequenced in a study of T cells in Graves' hyperthyroidism and ophthalmopathy. The CDR3 regions of TCR beta were amplified from RNA transcripts. A first-round RT-PCR of the TCR CDR3 used the HTBI primer set. TCRdb independently ran MiXCR on the multiplex PCR reads; one entry per CDR3 protein. The sample carries over 500,000 distinct CDR3 sequences, approximately 14% recorded once. What was sequenced was blood. The receptors were sampled from a woman aged 40 to 55 with Graves' hyperthyroidism.

This clonotype was counted many times. The V and J genes are TRBV2 and TRBJ2-7; possible D gene TRBD2, 6 bases. Germline values: CDR1 SNHLY, CDR2 FYNNEI. Between the trimmed V and J ends, which lost 7 bases and 3 bases, there was a span of 13 bases. There are 13 residues in the CDR3. CDR3 bases: TGTGCCAGCAAACGAGGCGGGAACTACGAGCAGTACTTC. It is translated as CASKRGGNYEQYF.

In this sample, this clonotype turned up many times. The chain recombines TRBV27 with TRBJ1-2, with D hard to call. CDR1 is MNHEY and CDR2 is SMNVEV in the germline V gene (reference sequence). The CDR3 runs 13 residues. Between the trimmed V and J ends, which lost 3 bases and 5 bases, there was a span of 10 bases. The CDR3: CASSFSRFYGYTF. The CDR3 region has the DNA TGTGCCAGCAGTTTCTCTCGGTTTTATGGCTACACCTTC.

This clonotype has only a few counts. This sequence joins TRBV6-1 and TRBJ2-3; 8 bases match TRBD1. The CDR3 contains 16 residues. Trimming at V came to 8 bases and at J to 1 base, leaving 11 bases not matched to a gene. CDR1 MNHNS and CDR2 SASEGT come from the germline V gene. This chain's CDR3 is CASSRTGIVGTDTQYF. The CDR3 coding sequence is TGTGCCAGCTCTAGGACAGGGATAGTTGGCACAGATACGCAGTATTTT.

The chain couples TRBV7-3 to TRBJ2-1, with 7 bases fitting TRBD1. There are 15 residues in the CDR3. The germline CDR1 and CDR2 sequences are SGHTA and FQGTGA. J lost 0 bases, V lost 3 bases, and 2 bases had no gene match. This CDR3 is CASSFDRDSYNEQFF. In DNA form, the CDR3 reads TGTGCCAGCAGCTTCGACAGGGACTCCTACAATGAGCAGTTCTTC.

This clonotype was counted only a few times. The CDR3, as DNA: TGTGCCAGCAGTTTATTCCGGGACAGGGCTGAAAAACTGTTTTTT. This encodes CASSLFRDRAEKLFF. J is TRBJ1-4 and V is TRBV27; 9 nucleotides match TRBD1. This CDR3 comprises 15 residues. Germline V gene lookup returns CDR1 MNHEY and CDR2 SMNVEV (reference sequence). Trimming took 1 base from V and 7 from J; bases not matched to a gene: 4.

V gene TRBV10-2 combines with J gene TRBJ2-2; D might be TRBD1 (5 bases). Between the trimmed V and J ends, which lost 8 bases and 6 bases, there was a span of 10 bases. The CDR3 is made up of 12 amino acids. Germline CDR1 is WSHSY and CDR2 is SAAADI. CDR3 bases: TGCGCCAGCTTTAAAGGGGCCGGGGAGCTGTTTTTT. This translates into CASFKGAGELFF.

This clonotype has a count of ten or more. This chain joins TRBV29-1 and TRBJ1-2; possibly TRBD1 for D (6 bases). CDR1 SQVTM and CDR2 ANQGSEA come from the germline V gene. V was clipped by 7 bases and J by 4 bases, with 13 bases between them. The CDR3 is made up of 12 amino acids. The CDR3: CSARQDLYGYTF. DNA for the CDR3: TGCAGCGCCCGACAGGATCTCTATGGCTACACCTTC. The complete variable domain, with remaining parts taken from reference TRBV29-1 and TRBJ1-2, reads SAVISQKPSRDICQRGTSLTIQCQVDSQVTMMFWYRQQPGQSLTLIATANQGSEATYESGFVIDKFPISRPNLTFSTLTVSNMSPEDSSIYLCSARQDLYGYTFGSGTRLTVV.